This T cell receptor (beta chain) was documented in a study of identical twins. Each CDR3 protein gets one entry after TCRdb re-called the 5' RACE reads with MiXCR. The table lists around 280,000 distinct CDR3 sequences, less than 9% of them singletons, with roughly 2% in the top ten. Germline CDR1 and CDR2: KGHSH and LQKENI. V shed 2 bases and J shed 0 bases, with 10 bases lying between them. The CDR3 sequence is 15 residues long. This clonotype was observed a few times. These data were also filed under a second study, of yellow fever vaccine responses in identical twins. That paper states: Twins reportedly had a vaccine T cell response that seemed partly convergent, partly personalized.

The gene calls are TRBV18 and TRBJ1-1; D unclear. Sequencing was done on a sample of memory (CD45RO+) T cells sorted from blood. This TCR came from a young woman in good health. Here the CDR3 reads CASSPGVVLNTEAFF. DNA for the CDR3: TGTGCCAGCTCACCAGGGGTTGTCCTGAACACTGAAGCTTTCTTT.